What follows are 17 T cell receptor beta chains derived from one specimen sequenced in a study of neoadjuvant anti-PD-1 for oral cavity cancer (dated by TCRdb to about 2021). The receptor library was made with the immunoSEQ multiplex PCR assay. TCRdb took over this immuneACCESS table, retaining in-frame rearrangements with V and J assigned. Such tables are incomplete; in checked studies, under half of the missing clones stem from an unresolved V gene, and the remainder is unexplained. This sample has tens of thousands of clones in its table, and under 85% of those were observed once. The ten largest clones capture 2% to 3% of the sample. Sample time point, as interpreted from the label and publication: before neoadjuvant nivolumab. This sample comprised PBMCs, obtained before nivolumab (anti-PD-1) treatment. The source is a person between 40 and 79 years old with oral cavity squamous cell carcinoma.

The chain employs TRBV9 and TRBJ2-5; either TRBD1 or TRBD2 may fit D (5 bases each). CDR1 and CDR2 from the germline V gene are SGDLS and YYNGEE. The CDR3 loop spans 15 amino acids. V lost 1 base and J 0 bases, leaving 10 bases between the germline ends. CDR3 DNA sequence: TGTGCCAGCAGCGTAAACGAGGGGTACCAAGAGACCCAGTACTTC. This sequence encodes CASSVNEGYQETQYF.

V is TRBV6-5 and J is TRBJ2-3; 9 bases map to TRBD1. CDR3 length: 15 residues. Unmatched junction bases numbered 3, after V lost 2 bases and J lost 3 bases. Germline V gene sequence: CDR1 MNHEY, CDR2 SVGAGI. The CDR3 nucleotides are TGTGCCAGCAGTTACGGGGGACAGGGAACAGATACGCAGTATTTT. Translated, it gives CASSYGGQGTDTQYF.

This rearrangement joins TRBV5-4 to TRBJ2-7; 9 positions match TRBD1. The CDR3 totals 15 residues. Germline V gene sequence: CDR1 SGHNT, CDR2 YYREEE (reference sequence). V lost 4 bases to trimming and J lost 6 bases; unmatched junction nucleotides: 11. For the CDR3, the DNA is TGTGCCAGCAGCAAACGTCCGGGACAGGGTTCCGAGCAGTACTTC. Translation gives CASSKRPGQGSEQYF.

J is TRBJ2-2 and V is TRBV19; 7 bases agree with TRBD1. Germline V gene sequence: CDR1 LNHDA, CDR2 SQIVND (reference sequence). With 2 bases clipped from V and 6 bases from J, the junction kept 6 bases outside the gene matches. This CDR3 spans 15 amino acids. CDR3 sequence: CASSIMTGRAGELFF. CDR3 nucleotides: TGTGCCAGTAGTATAATGACAGGGCGGGCCGGGGAGCTGTTTTTT. Combining the CDR3 with reference TRBV19 and TRBJ2-2 gives the whole variable domain DGGITQSPKYLFRKEGQNVTLSCEQNLNHDAMYWYRQDPGQGLRLIYYSQIVNDFQKGDIAEGYSVSREKKESFPLTVTSAQKNPTAFYLCASSIMTGRAGELFFGEGSRLTVL.

V and J are TRBV7-2 and TRBJ2-3, with TRBD2 matching 12 bases. J was trimmed by 0 bases and V by 11 bases; bases with no gene match: 18. This CDR3 is built from 19 residues. From germline, CDR1 is SGHTA and CDR2 FQGNSA. The CDR3 protein is CARGSLLAGGPHSTDTQYF. In DNA, the CDR3 is TGTGCCCGGGGCAGCTTGCTAGCGGGGGGGCCGCACAGCACAGATACGCAGTATTTT.

The rearrangement uses TRBV25-1 and TRBJ2-3; 7 positions match TRBD2. Unmatched junction bases numbered 1, after V lost 4 bases and J lost 0 bases. The CDR3 is 14 amino acids. Germline CDR1 MGHDK, CDR2 SYGVNS. This chain's CDR3 is CASSGRESTDTQYF. The DNA of the CDR3 is TGTGCCAGCAGTGGGCGGGAGAGCACAGATACGCAGTATTTT.

V gene TRBV5-1 combines with J gene TRBJ1-2; D perhaps matches TRBD1 (5 bases). CDR3 length equals 15 residues. V was clipped by 4 bases and J by 4 bases, with 17 bases between them. The V gene's germline CDR1 is SGHRS and CDR2 YFSETQ. Here the CDR3 DNA reads TGCGCCAGCAGCCTGGGACGATCCGCCCTCTATGGCTACACCTTC. Protein product: CASSLGRSALYGYTF. Full variable domain (outside the CDR3, taken from reference TRBV5-1 and TRBJ1-2): KAGVTQTPRYLIKTRGQQVTLSCSPISGHRSVSWYQQTPGQGLQFLFEYFSETQRNKGNFPGRFSGRQFSNSRSEMNVSTLELGDSALYLCASSLGRSALYGYTFGSGTRLTVV.

The rearrangement joins TRBV18 to TRBJ2-7; D is unresolved. The CDR3 length is 13 residues. The ends were cut back, 6 bases at V and 0 bases at J, with 9 bases in the middle. The germline V gene has CDR1 KGHSH and CDR2 LQKENI. In DNA form, the CDR3 reads TGTGCCAGCTCCCCTCCGAGCTCCTACGAGCAGTACTTC. This translates into CASSPPSSYEQYF.

The chain combines TRBV27 with TRBJ1-2; weak D call: TRBD1 (6 bases). V gave up 6 bases and J gave up 8 bases, with 22 bases separating them. There are 15 residues in the CDR3. Germline-derived CDR1 and CDR2 are MNHEY and SMNVEV (reference sequence). CDR3 sequence reads: CASSPNPGAKYGYTF. The CDR3 region has the DNA TGTGCCAGCAGCCCAAACCCGGGGGCTAAGTACGGCTACACCTTC.

The chain carries TRBV10-1 and TRBJ1-2; TRBD1 matches 7 bases. Germline assignment: CDR1 WNHNN and CDR2 SYGVQD (reference sequence). The CDR3 has 15 residues. V trimming: 6 bases; J trimming: 5 bases; junction bases outside the gene matches: 12. In DNA, the CDR3 is TGCGCCAGCAGATACGGGACAGAACACCAATATGGCTACACCTTC. It yields the protein CASRYGTEHQYGYTF.

This chain uses TRBV7-8 with TRBJ1-6, with 8 bases aligning to TRBD1. The CDR3 covers 15 residues. CDR1 is SGHVS and CDR2 is FQNEAQ in the germline V gene. The V gene end was trimmed by 3 bases and the J gene end by 8 bases; junction bases not matched to a gene: 6. Written as DNA, the CDR3 is TGTGCCAGCAGCTTCGACAGGGGTGGGGATTCACCCCTCCACTTT. This codes for CASSFDRGGDSPLHF.

The J gene is TRBJ2-2, the V gene TRBV7-6; D is unclear. The CDR3 is made up of 13 amino acids. The germline V gene has CDR1 SGHVS and CDR2 FNYEAQ. The V end lost 1 base, the J end lost 4 bases, and 4 bases lay between the germline ends. Here the CDR3 DNA reads TGTGCCAGCAGCTTAGACGGCACCGGGGAGCTGTTTTTT. This sequence encodes CASSLDGTGELFF.

This chain connects TRBV7-6 to TRBJ1-2; D not certain. The CDR3 is made up of 14 amino acids. Germline V gene data show CDR1 as SGHVS and CDR2 as FNYEAQ. V was trimmed by 5 bases and J by 2 bases, leaving 12 bases between them. CDR3 bases: TGTGCCAGCAGCCCGGAGAGGGCGAACTATGGCTACACCTTC. Translation gives CASSPERANYGYTF. The variable domain in full, completed from reference TRBV7-6 and TRBJ1-2, reads GAGVSQSPRYKVTKRGQDVALRCDPISGHVSLYWYRQALGQGPEFLTYFNYEAQQDKSGLPNDRFSAERPEGSISTLTIQRTEQRDSAMYRCASSPERANYGYTFGSGTRLTVV.

This chain connects TRBV7-2 to TRBJ1-5, with D unclear. Between the trimmed V and J ends, which lost 2 bases and 4 bases, there was a span of 6 bases. The CDR3 runs 13 residues. Germline lookup yields CDR1 SGHTA and CDR2 FQGNSA. CDR3: CASSLSQNQPQHF. The CDR3 DNA reads TGTGCCAGCAGCTTATCCCAGAATCAGCCCCAGCATTTT.

The rearrangement links TRBV5-4 to TRBJ1-2, with unresolved D. Between the trimmed V and J ends, which lost 0 bases and 0 bases, there was a span of 12 bases. The CDR3 runs 16 residues. Germline assignment: CDR1 SGHNT and CDR2 YYREEE (reference sequence). The CDR3 bases are TGTGCCAGCAGCTTGGCGTCGGGAAGATCTAACTATGGCTACACCTTC. Protein product: CASSLASGRSNYGYTF.

V usage is TRBV9 and J usage is TRBJ2-1, with 8 bases aligning to TRBD2. CDR3 length equals 15 residues. Germline trimming cut 1 base from V and 4 bases from J; bases unmatched to any gene: 4. CDR1 is SGDLS, CDR2 YYNGEE, per germline. As DNA, the CDR3 is TGTGCCAGCAGCGTATCTAGCGGGCCATACAATGAGCAGTTCTTC. Encoded protein: CASSVSSGPYNEQFF. The complete variable domain, with remaining parts taken from reference TRBV9 and TRBJ2-1, reads DSGVTQTPKHLITATGQRVTLRCSPRSGDLSVYWYQQSLDQGLQFLIQYYNGEERAKGNILERFSAQQFPDLHSELNLSSLELGDSALYFCASSVSSGPYNEQFFGPGTRLTVL.

V is TRBV28 and J is TRBJ1-3; D is unresolved. V lost 7 bases and J lost 4, with 14 bases in between. This CDR3 is built from 14 residues. Germline loops: CDR1 MDHEN, CDR2 SYDVKM. The CDR3 spells CASMSEGLGNTIYF. Written as DNA, the CDR3 is TGTGCCAGCATGAGCGAAGGGCTCGGAAACACCATATATTTT. The full variable domain, in which reference TRBV28 and TRBJ1-3 provide the parts outside the CDR3, is DVKVTQSSRYLVKRTGEKVFLECVQDMDHENMFWYRQDPGLGLRLIYFSYDVKMKEKGDIPEGYSVSREKKERFSLILESASTNQTSMYLCASMSEGLGNTIYFGEGSWLTVV.